The clone carrying this T cell receptor (beta chain) was picked up a small number of times. The sample belongs to a study of sequential checkpoint blockade in melanoma. Across the whole study: Randomization was 1:1 between first-line nivolumab→ipilimumab and ipilimumab→nivolumab. After both sequences, patients received maintenance nivolumab.

Treatment reported: randomized to nivolumab then ipilimumab (arm A) or the reverse (arm B). Sorted cells were live CD3+CD8+, lacking CD19 and CD56, from PBMCs. The junction had 7 bases not matched to a gene; V was cut back by 4 bases and J by 4 bases. Germline CDR1 SGHDT, CDR2 YYEEEE. The CDR3 covers 16 residues. This table comes from immunoSEQ multiplex PCR, and its TCRdb copy is limited to in-frame clones, with some not included. The table has approximately 21,000 clones, approximately 82% seen once. The chain is built from TRBV5-6 and TRBJ2-2, with TRBD1 identical over 10 bases. This receptor was identified in a human donor with melanoma. Sequenced material: CD8+ T cells sorted from blood (inferred from file names), taken from a patient given nivolumab and ipilimumab in sequence. The CDR3 here is CASSRPGTGVTGELFF. DNA for the CDR3: TGTGCCAGCAGCCGCCCCGGGACAGGGGTCACCGGGGAGCTGTTTTTT. Full variable domain (remainder filled in from reference TRBV5-6 and TRBJ2-2): DAGVTQSPTHLIKTRGQQVTLRCSPKSGHDTVSWYQQALGQGPQFIFQYYEEEERQRGNFPDRFSGHQFPNYSSELNVNALLLGDSALYLCASSRPGTGVTGELFFGEGSRLTVL.